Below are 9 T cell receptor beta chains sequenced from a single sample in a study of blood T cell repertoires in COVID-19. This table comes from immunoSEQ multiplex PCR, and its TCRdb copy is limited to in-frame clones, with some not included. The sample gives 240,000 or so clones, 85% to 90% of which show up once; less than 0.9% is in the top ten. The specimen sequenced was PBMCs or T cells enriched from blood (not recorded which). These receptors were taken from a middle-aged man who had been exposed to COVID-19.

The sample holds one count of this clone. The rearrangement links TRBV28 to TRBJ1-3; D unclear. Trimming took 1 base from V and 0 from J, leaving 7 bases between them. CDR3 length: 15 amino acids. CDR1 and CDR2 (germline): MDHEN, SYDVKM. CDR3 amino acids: CASSLSISSGNTIYF. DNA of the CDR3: TGTGCCAGCAGTTTATCGATTAGCTCTGGAAACACCATATATTTT.

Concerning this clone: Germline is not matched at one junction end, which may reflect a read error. The CDR3 DNA sequence: TGTGCCAGCAGCGAAGGAGTTTACGAGCAGTACTTC. Protein sequence: CASSEGVYEQYF. This sequence joins TRBV2 and TRBJ2-7, with D unresolved. The CDR3 has 12 residues. Germline CDR1 SNHLY, CDR2 FYNNEI. Supplemented by reference TRBV2 and TRBJ2-7, the full variable domain reads EPEVTQTPSHQVTQMGQEVILRCVPISNHLYFYWYRQILGQKVEFLVSFYNNEISEKSEIFDDQFSVERPDGSNFTLKIRSTKLEDSAMYFCASSEGVYEQYFGPGTRLTVT.

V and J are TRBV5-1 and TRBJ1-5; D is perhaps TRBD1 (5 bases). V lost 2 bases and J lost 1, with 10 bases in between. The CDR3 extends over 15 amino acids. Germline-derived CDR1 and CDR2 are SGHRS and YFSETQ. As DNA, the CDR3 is TGCGCCAGCAGCTTAGACAGTCCCAGCAATCAGCCCCAGCATTTT. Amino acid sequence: CASSLDSPSNQPQHF.

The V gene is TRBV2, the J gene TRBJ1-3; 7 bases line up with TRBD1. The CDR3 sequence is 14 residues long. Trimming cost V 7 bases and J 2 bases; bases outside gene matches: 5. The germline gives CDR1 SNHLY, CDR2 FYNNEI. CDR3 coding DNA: TGTGCCAGCAAGACAGGGACAGCTGGAAACACCATATATTTT. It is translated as CASKTGTAGNTIYF.

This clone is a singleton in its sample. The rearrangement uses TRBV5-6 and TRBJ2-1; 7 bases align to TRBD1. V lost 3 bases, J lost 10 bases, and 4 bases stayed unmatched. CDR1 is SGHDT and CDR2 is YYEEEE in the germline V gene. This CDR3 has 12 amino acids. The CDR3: CASSWTGQEQFF. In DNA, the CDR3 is TGTGCCAGCAGCTGGACGGGACAGGAGCAGTTCTTC.

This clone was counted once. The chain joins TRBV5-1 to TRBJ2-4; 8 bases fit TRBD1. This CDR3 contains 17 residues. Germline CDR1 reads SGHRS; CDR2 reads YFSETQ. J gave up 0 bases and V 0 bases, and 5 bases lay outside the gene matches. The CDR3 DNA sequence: TGCGCCAGCAGCTTGGGGGACAGGTCAAAAGCCAAAAACATTCAGTACTTC. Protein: CASSLGDRSKAKNIQYF.

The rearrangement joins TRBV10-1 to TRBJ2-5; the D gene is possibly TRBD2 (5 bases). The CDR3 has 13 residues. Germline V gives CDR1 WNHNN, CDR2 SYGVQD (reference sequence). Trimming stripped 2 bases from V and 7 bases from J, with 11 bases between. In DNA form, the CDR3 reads TGCGCCAGCAGTGAGGTTCAAGGAGGGACCCAGTACTTC. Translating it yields CASSEVQGGTQYF.

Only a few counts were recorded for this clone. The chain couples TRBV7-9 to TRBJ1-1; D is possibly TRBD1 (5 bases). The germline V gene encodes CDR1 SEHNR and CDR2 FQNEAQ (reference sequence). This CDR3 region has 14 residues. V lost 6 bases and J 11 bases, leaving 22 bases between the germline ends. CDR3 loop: CASRSRKGRLRAFF. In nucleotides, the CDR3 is TGTGCCAGCAGATCTCGAAAGGGGCGATTGCGGGCTTTCTTT.

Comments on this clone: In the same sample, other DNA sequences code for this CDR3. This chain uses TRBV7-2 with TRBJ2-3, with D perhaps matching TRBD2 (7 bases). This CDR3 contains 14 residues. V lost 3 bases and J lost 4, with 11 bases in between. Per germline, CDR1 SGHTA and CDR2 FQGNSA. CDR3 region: CASSLPGGPDTQYF. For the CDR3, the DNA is TGTGCCAGCAGCTTGCCGGGGGGCCCAGATACGCAGTATTTT.